The rows below give T cell receptor beta chains drawn from one sample of a study of cytomegalovirus exposure and HLA in healthy donors. TCRdb's table, derived via immunoSEQ multiplex PCR, lists solely in-frame clones and lacks some. The profile covers about 170,000 clones, with roughly 75% appearing a single time and 1% taken by the ten largest. Sequencing was done on a sample of PBMCs. These receptors were obtained from a woman between 45 and 60 years old in good health and CMV-seropositive. CDR3s include the opening cysteine and the closing phenylalanine or tryptophan. The order of the fields is clone size, D gene, V gene, J gene, CDR3 DNA, CDR3 protein. A D gene is named only where the DNA matches it firmly. Rows give clone size only sometimes, using once, few, many, or a class for an expanded clone.

NA	NA	TRBV18	TRBJ1-4	TGTGCCAGCTCACCACGGCAGGCAACTAATGAAAAACTGTTTTTT	CASSPRQATNEKLFF
once	TRBD2	TRBV14	TRBJ2-1	TGTGCCAGCAGCCGGGGCGGGGGCTCCTACAATGAGCAGTTCTTC	CASSRGGGSYNEQFF
NA	NA	TRBV11-1	TRBJ1-5	TGTGCCAGCAGCTTAGGGAGGGCGGGAAATCAGCCCCAGCATTTT	CASSLGRAGNQPQHF
NA	NA	TRBV18	TRBJ2-7	TGTGCCAGCTCACCAGGCCTTTACGAGCAGTACTTC	CASSPGLYEQYF
NA	NA	TRBV28	TRBJ1-1	TGTGCCAGCAGTTTAGGGGGGGTTACTGAAGCTTTCTTT	CASSLGGVTEAFF
NA	TRBD2	TRBV9	TRBJ2-1	TGTGCCAGCAGCGTGGCCGGGACTAGCAGCTACAATGAGCAGTTCTTC	CASSVAGTSSYNEQFF
NA	NA	TRBV5-5	TRBJ2-2	TGTGCCAGCAGCTTGGGTTATGCTACGTACCAATATAACACCGGGGAGCTGTTTTTT	CASSLGYATYQYNTGELFF
NA	NA	TRBV19	TRBJ1-5	TGTGCCAGTAGTCTCCTCACCTCACGACAGGTCAATCAGCCCCAGCATTTT	CASSLLTSRQVNQPQHF
once	TRBD1	TRBV9	TRBJ1-3	TGTGCCAGCAGCCCTCAGGGGGCGCGGCTGAACACCATATATTTT	CASSPQGARLNTIYF
NA	NA	TRBV9	TRBJ2-2	TGTGCCAGCAGCGTAGCTACGTGGGTGGAGACCGGGGAGCTGTTTTTT	CASSVATWVETGELFF
NA	NA	TRBV29-1	TRBJ1-2	TGCAGCGTTGAAGGGGTCCAGGGCTACTATGGCTACACCTTC	CSVEGVQGYYGYTF
few	NA	TRBV16	TRBJ1-6	TGTGCCAGCAGCCGAACGGGACTCCCACAGAATTCACCCCTCCACTTT	CASSRTGLPQNSPLHF
few	TRBD2	TRBV28	TRBJ2-7	TGTGCCAGCAGTGCCCAACTAGCGGGAGGGCCCCGCGACGAGCAGTACTTC	CASSAQLAGGPRDEQYF
once	NA	TRBV28	TRBJ1-2	TGTGCCAGCAGTTACCTCAGGGGAGCTAACTATGGCTACACCTTC	CASSYLRGANYGYTF
NA	NA	TRBV6-4	TRBJ1-2	TGTGCCAGCAGTGATGGAGGTCACTATGGCTACACCTTC	CASSDGGHYGYTF
NA	TRBD1	TRBV28	TRBJ2-7	TGTGCCAGCAGTTGGACAGGAATAGGAGTCTACGAGCAGTACTTC	CASSWTGIGVYEQYF
NA	NA	TRBV28	TRBJ1-1	TGTGCCAGCAGTCCCCTGGGAGCAGGGTTGGGAGGAAGGAAGGAAGCTTTCTTT	CASSPLGAGLGGRKEAFF
few	NA	TRBV7-3	TRBJ2-1	TGTGCCAGCAGCTCGGACAGAACCAATGAGCAGTTCTTC	CASSSDRTNEQFF
once	TRBD2	TRBV4-3	TRBJ2-1	TGCGCCAGCAGCCAAGATCTAGCGGGACGACTCTACAATGAGCAGTTCTTC	CASSQDLAGRLYNEQFF
NA	TRBD2	TRBV13	TRBJ2-1	TGTGCCAGCAGGGCGACTAGCGGGGGGTACAATGAGCAGTTCTTC	CASRATSGGYNEQFF
NA	TRBD2	TRBV10-3	TRBJ2-5	TGTGCCATCAGTAATAGCGGGGGGACCAACCCAAAAGAGACCCAGTACTTC	CAISNSGGTNPKETQYF
NA	TRBD1	TRBV7-2	TRBJ2-7	TGTGCCAGCAGCTCGCAGACAGGGGCCTACGAGCAGTACTTC	CASSSQTGAYEQYF
few	NA	TRBV9	TRBJ1-6	TGTGCCAGCAGCCTCTCCGGGATCTCCAATTCACCCCTCCACTTT	CASSLSGISNSPLHF
NA	TRBD1	TRBV4-2	TRBJ2-5	TGTGCCAGCAGCCGGGGGACAGGGGAGACCCAGTACTTC	CASSRGTGETQYF
NA	NA	TRBV9	TRBJ2-1	TGTGCCAGCAGCCCCTTAATGAGGTACAATGAGCAGTTCTTC	CASSPLMRYNEQFF
once	TRBD2	TRBV7-7	TRBJ2-3	TGTGCTAGCAGGGTCGGACTAGCGGAGACAGATACGCAGTATTTT	CASRVGLAETDTQYF
NA	NA	TRBV7-8	TRBJ1-3	TGTGCCAGCAGCTTGACACTCTCTGGAAACACCATATATTTT	CASSLTLSGNTIYF
NA	NA	TRBV9	TRBJ1-1	TGTGCCAGCAGCCAATTAGATTCTACCGAAGCTTTCTTT	CASSQLDSTEAFF
NA	NA	TRBV7-2	TRBJ1-1	TGTGCCAGCAGCACAGGCGGCGGGGGAACTGAAGCTTTCTTT	CASSTGGGGTEAFF
NA	NA	TRBV28	TRBJ1-2	TGTGCCAGCAGTTTGGGGGCGAACTATGGCTACACCTTC	CASSLGANYGYTF
NA	TRBD2	TRBV30	TRBJ2-7	TGTGCCTGGAGTTGGGGCGGGAGGCAATACGAGCAGTACTTC	CAWSWGGRQYEQYF
NA	TRBD2	TRBV28	TRBJ2-7	TGTGCCAGCAGTCTGCCGGGACTAGCTCCCCGCGAGCAGTACTTC	CASSLPGLAPREQYF
NA	TRBD1	TRBV7-9	TRBJ2-1	TGTGCCAGCAGCGCCGAGGACAGGGGGCAGTTCTTC	CASSAEDRGQFF
NA	NA	TRBV7-3	TRBJ2-1	TGTGCCAGCAGCTTAATGCGGGGTGAAACAACGCAGTTCTTC	CASSLMRGETTQFF
NA	TRBD1	TRBV15	TRBJ1-5	TGTGCCACCAGCCGAGGACAGGCCCATCAGCCCCAGCATTTT	CATSRGQAHQPQHF
NA	TRBD1	TRBV18	TRBJ2-2	TGTGCCAGCTCACCACGGCAGGGGGACCCGAACACCGGGGAGCTGTTTTTT	CASSPRQGDPNTGELFF
NA	NA	TRBV27	TRBJ2-3	TGTGCCAGCAGTGAGGCAGGGTGGAGCACAGATACGCAGTATTTT	CASSEAGWSTDTQYF
NA	TRBD1	TRBV18	TRBJ2-3	TGTGCCAGCTCACCACCGATCCTCCGGGACAGTAGCGCAGATACGCAGTATTTT	CASSPPILRDSSADTQYF
once	NA	TRBV5-4	TRBJ2-7	TGTGCCAGCAGCTTGGGAGCGGCCTACGAGCAGTACTTC	CASSLGAAYEQYF
NA	TRBD2	TRBV28	TRBJ2-7	TGTGCCAGCAGTTCGGGACTAGCGGTCTCCTACGAGCAGTACTTC	CASSSGLAVSYEQYF